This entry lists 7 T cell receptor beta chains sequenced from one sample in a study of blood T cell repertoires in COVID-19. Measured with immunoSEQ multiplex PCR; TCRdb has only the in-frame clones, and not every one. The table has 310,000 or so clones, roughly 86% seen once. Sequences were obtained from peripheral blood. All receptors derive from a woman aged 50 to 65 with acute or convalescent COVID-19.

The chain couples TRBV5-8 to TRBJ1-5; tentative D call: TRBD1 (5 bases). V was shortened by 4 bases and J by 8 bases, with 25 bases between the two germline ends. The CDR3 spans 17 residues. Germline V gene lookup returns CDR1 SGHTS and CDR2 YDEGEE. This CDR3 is CASSLGVRGARLEPQHF. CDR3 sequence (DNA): TGTGCCAGCAGCCTAGGGGTACGTGGGGCACGTCTTGAGCCCCAGCATTTT.

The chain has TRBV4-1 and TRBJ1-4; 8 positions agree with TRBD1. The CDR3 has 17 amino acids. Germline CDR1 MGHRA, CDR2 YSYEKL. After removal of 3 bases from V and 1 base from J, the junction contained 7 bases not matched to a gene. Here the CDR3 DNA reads TGCGCCAGCAGCCAGGGATACGGACAGGGAACTAATGAAAAACTGTTTTTT. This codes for CASSQGYGQGTNEKLFF.

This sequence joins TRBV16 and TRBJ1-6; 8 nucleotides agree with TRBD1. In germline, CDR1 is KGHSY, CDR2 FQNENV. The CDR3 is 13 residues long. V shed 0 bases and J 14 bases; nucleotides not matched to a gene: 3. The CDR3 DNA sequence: TGTGCCAGCAGCCAATCGGACAGGGTGGCCCTCCACTTT. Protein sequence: CASSQSDRVALHF.

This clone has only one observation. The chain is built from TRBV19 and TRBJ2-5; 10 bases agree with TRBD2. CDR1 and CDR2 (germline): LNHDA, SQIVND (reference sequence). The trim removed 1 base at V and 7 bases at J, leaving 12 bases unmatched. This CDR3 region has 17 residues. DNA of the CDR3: TGTGCCAGTAGTATAGTTTTCCTAGCGGGAGTTGGCGGGACCCAGTACTTC. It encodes CASSIVFLAGVGGTQYF.

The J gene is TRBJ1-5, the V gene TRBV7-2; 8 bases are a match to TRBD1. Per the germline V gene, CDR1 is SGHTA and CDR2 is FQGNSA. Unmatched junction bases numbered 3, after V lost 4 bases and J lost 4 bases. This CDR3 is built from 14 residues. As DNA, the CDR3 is TGTGCCAGCAGCTGGACAGGGTTGAATCAGCCCCAGCATTTT. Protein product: CASSWTGLNQPQHF.

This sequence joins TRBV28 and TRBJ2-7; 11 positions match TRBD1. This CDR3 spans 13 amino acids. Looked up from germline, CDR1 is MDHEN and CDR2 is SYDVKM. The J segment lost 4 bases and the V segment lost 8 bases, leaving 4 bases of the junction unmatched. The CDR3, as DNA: TGTGCCAGCCTCGGACAGGGGGCTTACGAGCAGTACTTC. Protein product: CASLGQGAYEQYF.

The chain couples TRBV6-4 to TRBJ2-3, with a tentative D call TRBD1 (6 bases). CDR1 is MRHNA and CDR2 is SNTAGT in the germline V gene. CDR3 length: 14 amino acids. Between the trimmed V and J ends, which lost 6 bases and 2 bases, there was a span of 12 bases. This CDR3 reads CASRQGLNTDTQYF. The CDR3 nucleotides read TGTGCCAGCAGGCAGGGGCTAAACACAGATACGCAGTATTTT.